One and the same sample provided the 20 T cell receptor beta chains below, sequenced in a study of OX40 agonist ivuxolimab in advanced cancers. Profiled with immunoSEQ multiplex PCR; TCRdb holds only in-frame clones, not every one. The repertoire holds about 59,000 clones, with about four fifths as singletons. This material consisted of CD4+ or CD8+ T cells sorted from blood, taken in a trial of the OX40 agonist ivuxolimab. Source of these receptors: an adult with an advanced solid tumor such as melanoma, head and neck, liver or kidney cancer.

DNA of the CDR3: TGCAGCGTTTGGGAAGAGACCCAGTACTTC. It is translated as CSVWEETQYF. The rearrangement links TRBV29-1 to TRBJ2-5, with D unresolved. There are 10 residues in the CDR3. The ends were cut back, 5 bases at V and 3 bases at J, with 4 bases in the middle. Germline V gene lookup returns CDR1 SQVTM and CDR2 ANQGSEA. The entire variable domain, with the rest obtained from reference TRBV29-1 and TRBJ2-5, is as follows: SAVISQKPSRDICQRGTSLTIQCQVDSQVTMMFWYRQQPGQSLTLIATANQGSEATYESGFVIDKFPISRPNLTFSTLTVSNMSPEDSSIYLCSVWEETQYFGPGTRLLVL.

The chain carries TRBV5-1 and TRBJ1-6; the D is unclear. Between the trimmed V and J ends, which lost 0 bases and 2 bases, there was a span of 3 bases. Germline V gives CDR1 SGHRS, CDR2 YFSETQ. This CDR3 spans 14 amino acids. CDR3 protein: CASSLGTYNSPLHF. In nucleotides, the CDR3 is TGCGCCAGCAGCTTGGGTACCTATAATTCACCCCTCCACTTT. The variable domain in full, with the rest retrieved from reference TRBV5-1 and TRBJ1-6, is KAGVTQTPRYLIKTRGQQVTLSCSPISGHRSVSWYQQTPGQGLQFLFEYFSETQRNKGNFPGRFSGRQFSNSRSEMNVSTLELGDSALYLCASSLGTYNSPLHFGNGTRLTVT.

The rearrangement uses TRBV28 and TRBJ2-7; D tentatively fits TRBD1 or TRBD2 (5 bases each). V was cut by 5 bases and J by 0 bases, with 17 bases left in between. This CDR3 comprises 16 residues. Germline V gene sequence: CDR1 MDHEN, CDR2 SYDVKM. The CDR3, as DNA: TGTGCCAGCAGTCTTCTCCGGGACCTGCCCTCCTACGAGCAGTACTTC. Translation gives CASSLLRDLPSYEQYF.

The gene calls are TRBV11-2 and TRBJ2-3, with D uncertain. Trimming removed 4 bases from V and 7 bases from J, with 12 bases in between. The CDR3 consists of 13 residues. Germline V gives CDR1 SGHAT, CDR2 FQNNGV. The CDR3 sequence is CASSSAPLYTQYF. CDR3 in DNA: TGTGCCAGCAGCTCCGCCCCATTATATACGCAGTATTTT. Complete variable domain (other parts from reference TRBV11-2 and TRBJ2-3): EAGVAQSPRYKIIEKRQSVAFWCNPISGHATLYWYQQILGQGPKLLIQFQNNGVVDDSQLPKDRFSAERLKGVDSTLKIQPAKLEDSAVYLCASSSAPLYTQYFGPGTRLTVL.

The chain joins TRBV7-2 to TRBJ2-3, with 7 bases fitting TRBD2. CDR1 and CDR2 from the germline V gene are SGHTA and FQGNSA. V shed 0 bases and J 6 bases; nucleotides not matched to a gene: 6. The CDR3 contains 15 residues. The CDR3 reads CASSLAGGSWDTQYF. CDR3 coding DNA: TGTGCCAGCAGCTTAGCGGGGGGGTCTTGGGATACGCAGTATTTT.

This chain links TRBV5-4 with TRBJ2-3, with 10 bases fitting TRBD2. V dropped 6 bases and J dropped 1; count of bases not matched to a gene: 5. CDR1 and CDR2 from the germline V gene are SGHNT and YYREEE (reference sequence). The CDR3 is made up of 15 amino acids. The CDR3, as DNA: TGTGCCAGCAAGCCTACTAGCGGGGGCACAGATACGCAGTATTTT. Residues: CASKPTSGGTDTQYF.

The chain is built from TRBV5-6 and TRBJ2-3, with 7 bases matching TRBD1. The V segment lost 5 bases and the J segment 3 bases; nucleotides outside the gene matches: 3. The CDR3 loop spans 13 amino acids. The germline CDR1 and CDR2 sequences are SGHDT and YYEEEE. CDR3 sequence reads: CASSPDRTDTQYF. Written as DNA, the CDR3 is TGTGCCAGCAGTCCGGACAGGACAGATACGCAGTATTTT.

This chain uses TRBV30 with TRBJ2-7, with 9 bases fitting TRBD1. The CDR3 has 15 residues. Germline V gives CDR1 GTSNPN, CDR2 SVGIG (reference sequence). J was trimmed by 7 bases and V by 2 bases; bases with no gene match: 12. CDR3 protein: CAWSTGTGNPLEQYF. In DNA form, the CDR3 reads TGTGCCTGGAGTACCGGGACAGGGAACCCATTGGAGCAGTACTTC.

The chain recombines TRBV29-1 with TRBJ1-1, with 7 nucleotides matching TRBD1. The V gene end was trimmed by 6 bases and the J gene end by 4 bases; junction bases not matched to a gene: 11. The CDR3 covers 14 residues. Germline CDR1 reads SQVTM; CDR2 reads ANQGSEA. The chain's CDR3 is CSVKTGNNPTEAFF. CDR3 sequence (DNA): TGCAGCGTCAAGACAGGGAACAACCCCACTGAAGCTTTCTTT.

V usage is TRBV6-5 and J usage is TRBJ1-1, with D possibly TRBD1 on 5 matching bases. Trimming took off 2 bases at V and 3 bases at J, with 10 bases between the two ends. Per the germline V gene, CDR1 is MNHEY and CDR2 is SVGAGI. This CDR3 is built from 14 residues. The DNA for the CDR3 is TGTGCCAGCAGTTACGAATTGACAGACACTGAAGCTTTCTTT. This translates into CASSYELTDTEAFF.

The CDR3 here is CASRKQGALNQPQHF. DNA of the CDR3: TGTGCCAGTAGGAAACAGGGGGCCCTCAACCAGCCCCAGCATTTT. The chain is built from TRBV19 and TRBJ1-5; 9 nucleotides match TRBD1. This CDR3 region has 15 residues. Germline V gene sequence: CDR1 LNHDA, CDR2 SQIVND (reference sequence). Trimming removed 6 bases from V and 7 bases from J; junction bases left unmatched: 10. The full variable domain, rest sourced from reference TRBV19 and TRBJ1-5, is DGGITQSPKYLFRKEGQNVTLSCEQNLNHDAMYWYRQDPGQGLRLIYYSQIVNDFQKGDIAEGYSVSREKKESFPLTVTSAQKNPTAFYLCASRKQGALNQPQHFGDGTRLSIL.

This sequence joins TRBV2 and TRBJ1-2; a possible D gene is TRBD1 (5 bases). Germline loops: CDR1 SNHLY, CDR2 FYNNEI. V was shortened by 5 bases and J by 2 bases, with 18 bases between the two germline ends. CDR3 length equals 16 residues. CDR3 sequence (DNA): TGTGCCAGCAGTCCGATTGGGCCAGGGTCCAACTATGGCTACACCTTC. The encoded protein is CASSPIGPGSNYGYTF.

This clone has a single count. V and J are TRBV6-1 and TRBJ1-2; no clear D gene. The CDR3 covers 14 residues. Germline V gene sequence: CDR1 MNHNS, CDR2 SASEGT. Trimming shortened V by 5 bases and J by 5 bases, and 15 bases separated the two germline ends. The CDR3 DNA sequence: TGTGCCAGCAGTAGAGGTGCGCTAACTTATGGCTACACCTTC. This translates into CASSRGALTYGYTF.

This clone was recorded once. The gene calls are TRBV11-2 and TRBJ2-1, with TRBD1 as a possible D gene (6 bases). The CDR3 has 17 amino acids. Trimming left V 4 bases short and J 1 base short, with 17 bases between. The germline CDR1 and CDR2 sequences are SGHAT and FQNNGV. The CDR3 DNA reads TGTGCCAGCAGCTCAACCAGCGACAGGTTGTCCTACAATGAGCAGTTCTTC. Its translation is CASSSTSDRLSYNEQFF.

The CDR3 loop reads CASSPGSVNIQYF. DNA for the CDR3: TGTGCCAGCAGTCCGGGGAGTGTAAACATTCAGTACTTC. J is TRBJ2-4 and V is TRBV25-1; D possibly corresponds to TRBD2 (5 bases). Deletions cut 5 bases from V and 6 bases from J, with 11 bases between. The CDR3 runs 13 residues. The germline gives CDR1 MGHDK, CDR2 SYGVNS.

This chain connects TRBV11-3 to TRBJ2-2, with no clear D. Germline V gene lookup returns CDR1 SGHNT and CDR2 YENEEA. The CDR3 is 14 amino acids. With 6 bases removed from V and 7 bases from J, the gap between germline ends came to 15 bases. CDR3 region: CASRDGRARGELFF. As DNA, the CDR3 is TGTGCCAGCAGAGACGGACGGGCGCGCGGGGAGCTGTTTTTT.

This clone came up a few times. The chain employs TRBV11-3 and TRBJ1-6; TRBD1 might be the D (5 bases). The CDR3 length is 14 residues. V dropped 5 bases and J dropped 7 bases, with 12 bases sitting between them. The germline V gene encodes CDR1 SGHNT and CDR2 YENEEA. The CDR3 reads CASSPGGSNSPLHF. Here the CDR3 DNA reads TGTGCCAGCAGCCCCGGGGGATCCAATTCACCCCTCCACTTT.

The V gene is TRBV7-6, the J gene TRBJ2-2, with D hard to call. Germline CDR1 reads SGHVS; CDR2 reads FNYEAQ. V was shortened by 0 bases and J by 1 base, with 6 bases between the two germline ends. The CDR3 consists of 15 residues. CDR3 loop: CASSLARWNTGELFF. CDR3 coding DNA: TGTGCCAGCAGCTTAGCGCGGTGGAACACCGGGGAGCTGTTTTTT.

CDR3 DNA sequence: TGCGCCAGCAGCTTCGGGACACTACCTACCTACGAGCAGTACTTC. This codes for CASSFGTLPTYEQYF. The gene calls are TRBV5-1 and TRBJ2-7, with a possible D match to TRBD1 (6 bases). The CDR3 is 15 residues long. The germline V gene encodes CDR1 SGHRS and CDR2 YFSETQ. With 2 bases removed from V and 2 bases from J, the gap between germline ends came to 14 bases. The variable domain in full, with the rest retrieved from reference TRBV5-1 and TRBJ2-7, is KAGVTQTPRYLIKTRGQQVTLSCSPISGHRSVSWYQQTPGQGLQFLFEYFSETQRNKGNFPGRFSGRQFSNSRSEMNVSTLELGDSALYLCASSFGTLPTYEQYFGPGTRLTVT.

The chain employs TRBV5-4 and TRBJ1-5; D ambiguous. Germline CDR1 SGHNT, CDR2 YYREEE (reference sequence). Between the trimmed V and J ends, which lost 0 bases and 3 bases, there was a span of 10 bases. This CDR3 is built from 15 residues. The CDR3 spells CASSLGPSPNQPQHF. For the CDR3, the DNA is TGTGCCAGCAGCTTGGGACCGAGCCCCAATCAGCCCCAGCATTTT.